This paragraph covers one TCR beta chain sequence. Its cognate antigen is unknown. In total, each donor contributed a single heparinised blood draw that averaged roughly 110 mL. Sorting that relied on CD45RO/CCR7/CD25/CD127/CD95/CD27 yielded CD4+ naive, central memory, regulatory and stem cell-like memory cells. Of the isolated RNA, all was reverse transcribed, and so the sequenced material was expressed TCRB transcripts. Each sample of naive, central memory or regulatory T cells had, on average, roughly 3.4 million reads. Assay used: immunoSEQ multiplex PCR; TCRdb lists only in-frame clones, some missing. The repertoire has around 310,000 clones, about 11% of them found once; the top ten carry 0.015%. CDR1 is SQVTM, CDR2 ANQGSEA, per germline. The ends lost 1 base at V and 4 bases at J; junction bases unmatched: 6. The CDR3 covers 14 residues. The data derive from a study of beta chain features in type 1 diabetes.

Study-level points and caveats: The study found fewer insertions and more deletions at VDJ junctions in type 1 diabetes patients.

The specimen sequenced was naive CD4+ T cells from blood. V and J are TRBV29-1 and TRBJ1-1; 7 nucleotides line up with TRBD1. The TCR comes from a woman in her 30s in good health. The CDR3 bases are TGCAGCGTTGAAGTGGCCAGGGGGGTCACTGAAGCTTTCTTT. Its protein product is CSVEVARGVTEAFF.